This T cell receptor (beta chain) was sequenced in a study of T cells in narcolepsy. Study-level points and caveats: HCRT-specific and TRIB2-specific autoreactive clonotypes appeared among same-patient CSF and blood CD4+ clonotypes. Reportedly, autoreactive clonotypes were serially detected in patients' blood but not controls'.

By its share, this clone is medium-sized. Its matching antigen is unknown. Produced via immunoSEQ multiplex PCR; TCRdb's table is partial and in-frame only. Of approximately 30,000 clones in the sample, around 86% were seen once. The CDR3 runs 13 residues. The junction had 2 bases not matched to a gene; V was cut back by 6 bases and J by 3 bases. Germline CDR1 reads KGHSH; CDR2 reads LQKENI. The chain recombines TRBV18 with TRBJ1-5; the match to TRBD1 covers 7 bases. This TCR was recovered from a human donor with narcolepsy. Material for sequencing was CD45RA- memory CD4+ T cells from PBMCs. This chain's CDR3 is CASSGQVNQPQHF. For the CDR3, the DNA is TGTGCCAGCTCCGGACAGGTCAATCAGCCCCAGCATTTT.